Following are 8 T cell receptor beta chains from one sample sequenced in a study of post-analysis software for immune sequencing data. Whole-study results and caveats: Compared with controls, patients had more of about 5 TRBV segments, including TRBV5-6, TRBV5-1 and TRBV20-1.

Unique molecular identifiers tagged the TCR beta cDNA libraries. TCRdb reanalysed the PCR reads using MiXCR and keeps one entry per CDR3 protein. The sample has roughly 800,000 distinct CDR3 sequences, roughly 27% seen once. Their antigen targets remain unknown. Source material: blood. The source of these receptors is a girl aged 10 to 17 with multiple sclerosis.

J is TRBJ1-2 and V is TRBV12-3 or TRBV12-4, with D maybe TRBD1 (5 bases). Trimming left V 5 bases short and J 1 base short, with 14 bases between. CDR3 length: 15 residues. CDR3 DNA: TGTGCCAGCAGTCCCCGTTTGGGGGGTAACTATGGCTACACCTTC. This codes for CASSPRLGGNYGYTF.

This chain links TRBV6-5 with TRBJ1-3; no firm D call. The CDR3 has 17 residues. CDR1 and CDR2 from the germline V gene are MNHEY and SVGAGI. Trimming pared 4 bases from V and 4 bases from J, leaving 20 bases between. In nucleotides, the CDR3 is TGTGCCAGCAGTTTACTCGGTTCTCGGATTTTAGGAAACACCATATATTTT. This translates into CASSLLGSRILGNTIYF.

The gene calls are TRBV19 and TRBJ2-3; weak D call: TRBD1 (5 bases). The CDR3 spans 14 residues. In germline, CDR1 is LNHDA, CDR2 SQIVND (reference sequence). The ends were cut back, 3 bases at V and 1 base at J, with 8 bases in the middle. CDR3 sequence reads: CASSMGLGTDTQYF. The DNA of the CDR3 is TGTGCCAGTAGTATGGGGCTAGGCACAGATACGCAGTATTTT.

This clonotype was seen only a few times. This chain links TRBV5-1 with TRBJ1-2; 7 bases agree with TRBD1. The V segment lost 4 bases and the J segment 6 bases; nucleotides outside the gene matches: 9. The CDR3 is 14 amino acids. Germline V gene lookup returns CDR1 SGHRS and CDR2 YFSETQ. CDR3 DNA sequence: TGCGCCAGCAGCGGTACAGGGGCTCCAAATGGCTACACCTTC. It codes for CASSGTGAPNGYTF.

In regard to this clonotype: With a much larger clone just one base away, this may be a read error. This chain links TRBV29-1 with TRBJ2-3; a weak D match, TRBD2 (6 bases). In germline, CDR1 is SQVTM, CDR2 ANQGSEA. V was cut by 7 bases and J by 4 bases, with 21 bases left in between. The CDR3 is 15 amino acids. The CDR3 nucleotides are TGCAGCGGTACGGCAGGCGGGATGGGCGCAGATACGCAGTATTTT. Its protein product is CSGTAGGMGADTQYF.

The chain uses TRBV6-1 and TRBJ2-7, with D unresolved. Trimming removed 2 bases at V and 3 bases at J, with 5 bases between. CDR1 MNHNS and CDR2 SASEGT come from the germline V gene. There are 12 residues in the CDR3. CDR3 coding DNA: TGTGCCAGCAGTGAACGGGTCTACGAGCAGTACTTC. It encodes CASSERVYEQYF.

A single count supports this clonotype. The V call is TRBV5-1, the J call TRBJ2-1, with TRBD1 matching over 8 bases. CDR1 SGHRS and CDR2 YFSETQ come from the germline V gene. V was pared by 0 bases and J by 1 base, with 6 bases of the junction left unmatched. CDR3 length: 17 residues. Here the CDR3 reads CASSLGGQGISYNEQFF. CDR3 nucleotide sequence: TGCGCCAGCAGCTTGGGTGGACAGGGCATTTCCTACAATGAGCAGTTCTTC. Based on the CDR3 plus reference TRBV5-1 and TRBJ2-1, the full variable domain is KAGVTQTPRYLIKTRGQQVTLSCSPISGHRSVSWYQQTPGQGLQFLFEYFSETQRNKGNFPGRFSGRQFSNSRSEMNVSTLELGDSALYLCASSLGGQGISYNEQFFGPGTRLTVL.

The chain employs TRBV7-8 and TRBJ1-1; D remains unclear. V was cut by 3 bases and J by 4 bases, with 9 bases left in between. Germline assignment: CDR1 SGHVS and CDR2 FQNEAQ. The CDR3 contains 13 residues. CDR3 residues: CASSFFPGTEAFF. The DNA of the CDR3 is TGTGCCAGCAGCTTTTTTCCGGGCACTGAAGCTTTCTTT.